This T cell receptor (beta chain) originates from a study of long-term antiretroviral therapy in people with HIV. immunoSEQ v3.0 was run at survey level. Data came from immunoSEQ multiplex PCR; TCRdb stores just in-frame clones and leaves some out. The sample contains tens of thousands of clones, about three quarters of which appear only once. All participants with HIV were treated in the United States. Trimming left V 4 bases short and J 11 bases short, with 12 bases between. The CDR3 consists of 12 residues. CDR1 is SGHVS and CDR2 is FNYEAQ in the germline V gene. V is TRBV7-6 and J is TRBJ2-1; D unresolved. This specimen consisted of unsorted PBMCs, obtained 2 years after starting antiretroviral therapy. This clonotype originated in a woman aged 45-65 years with HIV. In DNA, the CDR3 is TGTGCCAGCAGCTCCCATGGGGATCAGCAGTTCTTC. Its translation: CASSSHGDQQFF. The variable domain in full, with the rest retrieved from reference TRBV7-6 and TRBJ2-1, is GAGVSQSPRYKVTKRGQDVALRCDPISGHVSLYWYRQALGQGPEFLTYFNYEAQQDKSGLPNDRFSAERPEGSISTLTIQRTEQRDSAMYRCASSSHGDQQFFGPGTRLTVL.